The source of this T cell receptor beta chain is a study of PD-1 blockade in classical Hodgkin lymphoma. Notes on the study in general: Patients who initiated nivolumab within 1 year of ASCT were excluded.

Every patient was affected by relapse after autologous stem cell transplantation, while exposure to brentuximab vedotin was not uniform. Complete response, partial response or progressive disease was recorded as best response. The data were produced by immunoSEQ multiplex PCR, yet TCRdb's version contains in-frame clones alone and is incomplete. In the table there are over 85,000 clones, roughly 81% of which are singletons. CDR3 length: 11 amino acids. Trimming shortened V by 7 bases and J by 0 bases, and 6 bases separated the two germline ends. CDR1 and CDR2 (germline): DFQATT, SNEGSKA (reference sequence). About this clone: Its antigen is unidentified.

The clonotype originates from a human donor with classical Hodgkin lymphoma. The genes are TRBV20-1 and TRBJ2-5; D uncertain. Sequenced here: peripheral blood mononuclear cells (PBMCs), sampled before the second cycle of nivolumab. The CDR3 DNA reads TGCAGTGTCCCGAACCAAGAGACCCAGTACTTC. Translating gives CSVPNQETQYF.